The clone carrying this T cell receptor beta chain was picked up many times. In germline, CDR1 is ENHRY, CDR2 SYGVKD. CDR3 length equals 12 residues. The V gene end was trimmed by 6 bases and the J gene end by 5 bases; junction bases not matched to a gene: 4. The entry originates in a study of T cells after yellow fever vaccination. TCRdb re-analysed the 5' RACE reads in MiXCR, keeping a single row per CDR3 protein. The sample comprises 300,000 to 450,000 distinct CDR3 sequences, around 6.4% of which are singletons, and roughly 15% rests with the top ten. The J gene is TRBJ2-7, the V gene TRBV10-3; 7 bases line up with TRBD2. The input for sequencing was PBMCs, taken 5 days after the yellow fever booster vaccination. This clonotype originated in a man aged 25-40 years who received the YFV17D yellow fever vaccine. The CDR3 region is CAIRAGEDEQYF. CDR3 in DNA: TGTGCCATCAGGGCGGGGGAGGACGAGCAGTACTTC.